The TCR beta chain under discussion was sequenced for a study of blood T cells in healthy people across ages. Study-wide findings and caveats: PBMCs left unsorted prevented a conclusive naive versus antigen-experienced comparison.

This CDR3 has 15 residues. Germline CDR1 MNHEY, CDR2 SMNVEV (reference sequence). This clonotype was counted only a few times. Its antigen is still unknown. A read error may produce the germline difference seen at one junction end. The authors ran a second PCR of 7 to 11 cycles using a sample-barcoded 5' primer and a J-beta primer mix. Each cDNA molecule was tagged by a template-switch adaptor that had 12 random nucleotides. TCRdb reprocessed the 5' RACE reads with MiXCR, giving one entry per CDR3 protein. The sample contains about a million distinct CDR3 sequences, about 48% of which appear only once.

This rearrangement joins TRBV27 to TRBJ2-7; 9 bases line up with TRBD1. Sequencing input: blood. This receptor was taken from a man in his thirties or forties in good health. Here the CDR3 reads CASRLPGQGSDEQYF. CDR3 nucleotide sequence: TGTGCCAGCAGACTCCCGGGACAGGGCTCCGACGAGCAGTACTTC.